The 10 T cell receptor beta chains below come from one sample, sequenced in a study of shared clonotypes between healthy human individuals (dated by TCRdb to the early 2020s). For the CD8 naive samples, CD45RO-negative cells were positively selected for CCR7, yielding a CD45RA+CCR7+ population from which TemRA cells were excluded. The library was generated by the immunoSEQ multiplex PCR assay. TCRdb limited this immuneACCESS table to in-frame rearrangements with V and J called. A share of clones is missing; checked studies link under half to unresolved V genes, and the rest is unexplained. Present in this sample are about 2.1 million clones, roughly 95% of which were seen just once. About 1.7% of the sample is in the top ten clones. The sequencing input was naive CD8+ T cells from PBMCs. The cell subset or site label for this specimen denotes: CD45RA+CCR7+. The receptor set was obtained from a man between 18 and 29 years old in good health. Some clones in this sample may be carry-over from other donors' samples.

This sequence joins TRBV27 and TRBJ2-7, with D maybe TRBD1 (6 bases). Trimming removed 8 bases from V and 5 bases from J, with 13 bases in between. This CDR3 spans 12 amino acids. Germline loops: CDR1 MNHEY, CDR2 SMNVEV (reference sequence). As DNA, the CDR3 is TGTGCCAGCCAAACAGGGATGGACGAGCAGTACTTC. Its protein product is CASQTGMDEQYF.

This clone turned up a few times. The CDR3 DNA is TGTGCCAGCAGCGCATGGGCAGGGACTGAAGCTTTCTTT. It codes for CASSAWAGTEAFF. The V gene is TRBV9, the J gene TRBJ1-1; a weak D match, TRBD1 (5 bases). This CDR3 region has 13 residues. The V and J ends lost 3 bases and 5 bases respectively, with 11 bases between them. In germline, CDR1 is SGDLS, CDR2 YYNGEE.

This clone was seen a single time. The chain couples TRBV6-5 to TRBJ1-1; D call uncertain. The CDR3 is 15 amino acids. Germline loops: CDR1 MNHEY, CDR2 SVGAGI. Trimming removed 2 bases at V and 2 bases at J, with 12 bases between. DNA of the CDR3: TGTGCCAGCAGTTACACCGGAGTCGAAAACACTGAAGCTTTCTTT. It yields the protein CASSYTGVENTEAFF.

The J gene is TRBJ1-4, the V gene TRBV18; 7 bases line up with TRBD1. The CDR3 contains 17 residues. The V gene end was trimmed by 2 bases and the J gene end by 2 bases; junction bases not matched to a gene: 8. Looked up from germline, CDR1 is KGHSH and CDR2 is LQKENI. The CDR3 DNA is TGTGCCAGCTCACCATCCCGACAGGGAACGACTAATGAAAAACTGTTTTTT. This codes for CASSPSRQGTTNEKLFF.

The chain carries TRBV7-9 and TRBJ1-5; D remains ambiguous. V was clipped by 1 base and J by 5 bases, with 6 bases between them. CDR3 size: 13 residues. CDR1 and CDR2 (germline): SEHNR, FQNEAQ (reference sequence). CDR3 DNA: TGTGCCAGCAGCTTAGAGAGGGATCAGCCCCAGCATTTT. Translated: CASSLERDQPQHF.

The J gene is TRBJ1-4, the V gene TRBV9, with TRBD1 matching over 7 bases. The ends lost 0 bases at V and 12 bases at J; junction bases unmatched: 5. The CDR3 covers 13 residues. CDR1 is SGDLS and CDR2 is YYNGEE in the germline V gene. The CDR3 loop reads CASSVGTGVELFF. The CDR3 DNA reads as TGTGCCAGCAGCGTAGGGACAGGTGTGGAACTGTTTTTT.

The J gene is TRBJ2-7, the V gene TRBV13; D might be TRBD2 (6 bases). V was clipped by 0 bases and J by 2 bases, with 11 bases between them. Germline CDR1 and CDR2: PRHDT and FYEKMQ (reference sequence). The CDR3 totals 15 residues. CDR3 region: CASSLGGGGAYEQYF. The CDR3 bases are TGTGCCAGCAGCTTAGGCGGCGGCGGGGCCTACGAGCAGTACTTC.

This chain connects TRBV5-6 to TRBJ2-5, with 11 positions matching TRBD2. The CDR3 loop spans 17 amino acids. J was trimmed by 3 bases and V by 2 bases; bases with no gene match: 9. Looked up from germline, CDR1 is SGHDT and CDR2 is YYEEEE. DNA of the CDR3: TGTGCCAGCAGCTTATACTTCCTAGCGGGGGGTGAAGAGACCCAGTACTTC. Translation gives CASSLYFLAGGEETQYF.

The rearrangement links TRBV5-6 to TRBJ1-2; TRBD1 aligns across 8 bases. This CDR3 contains 15 residues. J gave up 7 bases and V 5 bases, and 13 bases lay outside the gene matches. Germline CDR1 reads SGHDT; CDR2 reads YYEEEE. CDR3: CASSYDDRGNFGYTF. CDR3 nucleotide sequence: TGTGCCAGCAGTTACGACGACAGGGGAAATTTTGGCTACACCTTC.

V gene TRBV6-5 combines with J gene TRBJ2-7; D unresolved. The CDR3 loop spans 13 amino acids. Germline V gene sequence: CDR1 MNHEY, CDR2 SVGAGI. V was cut by 0 bases and J by 4 bases, with 7 bases left in between. DNA of the CDR3: TGTGCCAGCAGTTACTCGAGTAAATACGAGCAGTACTTC. Protein: CASSYSSKYEQYF.